This entry lists 30 T cell receptor beta chains sequenced from one sample in a study of identical twins. TCRdb independently ran MiXCR on the 5' RACE reads; one entry per CDR3 protein. The sample holds some 630,000 distinct CDR3 sequences, just over 7% seen once. This same sample was also part of a study on yellow fever vaccine responses in identical twins.

Sequenced input: PBMCs. The receptors were gathered from a woman aged 18-29 years in good health.

This clonotype occurred many times. V gene TRBV24-1 combines with J gene TRBJ2-2; TRBD1 matches at 9 bases. J lost 3 bases, V lost 0 bases, and 1 base had no gene match. The CDR3 covers 16 residues. Germline loops: CDR1 KGHDR, CDR2 SFDVKD. DNA of the CDR3: TGTGCCACCAGTGATTTGCGGACAGGGGACACCGGGGAGCTGTTTTTT. Translation: CATSDLRTGDTGELFF.

The J gene is TRBJ2-1, the V gene TRBV29-1; possible D gene TRBD2, 6 bases. The V end lost 6 bases, the J end lost 1 base, and 13 bases lay between the germline ends. The germline gives CDR1 SQVTM, CDR2 ANQGSEA. This CDR3 contains 14 residues. CDR3 nucleotide sequence: TGCAGCGTCCGACGGGAGAGTTCCTACAATGAGCAGTTCTTC. Amino acid sequence: CSVRRESSYNEQFF.

This chain uses TRBV12-3 or TRBV12-4 with TRBJ1-5; D might be TRBD1 (5 bases). V was clipped by 2 bases and J by 3 bases, with 11 bases between them. This CDR3 has 15 residues. Here the CDR3 reads CASSLSGGPNQPQHF. The CDR3 nucleotides are TGTGCCAGCAGTTTAAGTGGGGGACCCAATCAGCCCCAGCATTTT.

This clonotype was counted ten times or more. The chain has TRBV7-2 and TRBJ2-3; 7 bases agree with TRBD2. Germline loops: CDR1 SGHTA, CDR2 FQGNSA. The CDR3 is 16 residues long. The trim removed 1 base at V and 4 bases at J, leaving 8 bases unmatched. In DNA, the CDR3 is TGTGCCAGCAGCTTAGGGGGCGGGAGAAGGGCAGATACGCAGTATTTT. Translation gives CASSLGGGRRADTQYF.

This clonotype was picked up a small number of times. The V call is TRBV10-3, the J call TRBJ2-1; TRBD2 aligns across 14 bases. Germline trimming cut 0 bases from V and 0 bases from J; bases unmatched to any gene: 4. CDR3 length: 19 amino acids. In germline, CDR1 is ENHRY, CDR2 SYGVKD. The CDR3 nucleotides read TGTGCCATCAGTGAGTCAAGGACTAGCGGGAGGAGCTCCTACAATGAGCAGTTCTTC. It is translated as CAISESRTSGRSSYNEQFF.

This clonotype appeared many times. The rearrangement joins TRBV20-1 to TRBJ2-3; TRBD2 matches 15 bases. V lost 1 base to trimming and J lost 6 bases; unmatched junction nucleotides: 2. This CDR3 contains 15 residues. The germline gives CDR1 DFQATT, CDR2 SNEGSKA (reference sequence). The CDR3 sequence is CSARAGTSGGDTQYF. The CDR3 bases are TGCAGTGCTAGAGCCGGGACTAGCGGGGGGGATACGCAGTATTTT.

At least ten counts were recorded for this clonotype. The chain couples TRBV12-3 or TRBV12-4 to TRBJ1-2, with 9 bases identical to TRBD1. J lost 8 bases, V lost 5 bases, and 6 bases had no gene match. The CDR3 has 13 residues. CDR3 DNA sequence: TGTGCCAGCAGTCCTCCGGGACAGGGAGGCTACACCTTC. It specifies CASSPPGQGGYTF.

The chain employs TRBV7-8 and TRBJ2-5; 7 nucleotides line up with TRBD1. CDR1 is SGHVS, CDR2 FQNEAQ, per germline. With 1 base clipped from V and 0 bases from J, the junction kept 2 bases outside the gene matches. CDR3 length: 15 amino acids. The CDR3 spells CASSLEQGYQETQYF. The CDR3 bases are TGTGCCAGCAGCTTAGAACAGGGGTACCAAGAGACCCAGTACTTC.

The chain recombines TRBV10-3 with TRBJ2-7; D is unclear. The germline V and J ends were trimmed by 6 bases and 1 base, with 13 bases remaining between them. CDR1 and CDR2 (germline): ENHRY, SYGVKD. The CDR3 extends over 14 amino acids. The CDR3 spells CAIREPGGSYEQYF. The CDR3 nucleotides are TGTGCCATCAGGGAGCCCGGCGGATCCTACGAGCAGTACTTC.

The rearrangement uses TRBV20-1 and TRBJ1-1; tentative D call: TRBD1 (6 bases). The germline CDR1 and CDR2 sequences are DFQATT and SNEGSKA (reference sequence). The germline V and J ends were trimmed by 5 bases and 1 base, with 14 bases remaining between them. The CDR3 length is 14 residues. CDR3 in DNA: TGCAGTGCTTACGCGGGGGGCAGGAACACTGAAGCTTTCTTT. Protein sequence: CSAYAGGRNTEAFF.

The V gene is TRBV3-1, the J gene TRBJ2-1, with D perhaps assigned TRBD1 or TRBD2 (5 bases each). The length of the CDR3 is 16 residues. Per the germline V gene, CDR1 is LGHDT and CDR2 is YNNKEL (reference sequence). The germline V and J ends were trimmed by 0 bases and 7 bases, with 16 bases remaining between them. CDR3 nucleotides: TGTGCCAGCAGCCAAGACGGGACGGGAAAGGGGAATGAGCAGTTCTTC. Its protein product is CASSQDGTGKGNEQFF.

The chain couples TRBV24-1 to TRBJ1-1; no firm D call. Between the trimmed V and J ends, which lost 10 bases and 0 bases, there was a span of 11 bases. CDR1 KGHDR and CDR2 SFDVKD come from the germline V gene. This CDR3 comprises 13 residues. The CDR3 spells CATRDTMNTEAFF. The CDR3 DNA is TGTGCCACGCGAGATACAATGAACACTGAAGCTTTCTTT.

The table lists this clonotype with many counts. V is TRBV7-3 and J is TRBJ2-2; D not resolved. Germline V CDR1 and CDR2: SGHTA, FQGTGA. The CDR3 runs to 13 residues. Trimming left V 2 bases short and J 6 bases short, with 7 bases between. In nucleotides, the CDR3 is TGTGCCAGCAGCTTAGTCGGTTCCGGGGAGCTGTTTTTT. As protein: CASSLVGSGELFF.

The CDR3 DNA reads as TGTGCCAGTAGTCATCCGGGCCCAGATACGCAGTATTTT. Its protein is CASSHPGPDTQYF. This chain connects TRBV19 to TRBJ2-3; D unclear. V dropped 5 bases and J dropped 4 bases, with 10 bases sitting between them. The germline gives CDR1 LNHDA, CDR2 SQIVND (reference sequence). The CDR3 length is 13 residues.

The chain couples TRBV2 to TRBJ2-7; possibly TRBD1 for D (6 bases). The ends were cut back, 6 bases at V and 2 bases at J, with 20 bases in the middle. The V gene's germline CDR1 is SNHLY and CDR2 FYNNEI. CDR3 length: 16 amino acids. The CDR3 spells CASSDPDRDIAYEQYV. The CDR3 nucleotides are TGTGCCAGCAGCGATCCCGACCGGGACATAGCCTACGAGCAGTACGTC.

This chain uses TRBV27 with TRBJ1-1, with D maybe TRBD1 (6 bases). The CDR3 has 14 amino acids. Germline-derived CDR1 and CDR2 are MNHEY and SMNVEV (reference sequence). Trimming cost V 3 bases and J 3 bases, with 11 bases left between them. The CDR3 DNA follows: TGTGCCAGCAGTTTTTGGGGGGCAGACACTGAAGCTTTCTTT. It translates to CASSFWGADTEAFF.

In this sample, this clonotype turned up many times. This CDR3 is CASSLQNTNTDTQYF. The CDR3 DNA reads TGTGCCAGCAGTTTACAGAATACAAACACAGATACGCAGTATTTT. The genes are TRBV12-3 or TRBV12-4 and TRBJ2-3; D remains ambiguous. Deletions cut 2 bases from V and 2 bases from J, with 11 bases between. The CDR3 loop spans 15 amino acids.

This clonotype was counted at least ten times. The chain employs TRBV28 and TRBJ1-4, with 7 bases fitting TRBD1. With V trimmed by 8 bases and J by 10 bases, 10 bases remained unmatched. Germline V CDR1 and CDR2: MDHEN, SYDVKM. The CDR3 runs to 13 residues. The CDR3 DNA follows: TGTGCCAGCTCCGACAGGGAAGGTAGAAAACTGTTTTTT. Encoded protein: CASSDREGRKLFF.

The table lists this clonotype with many counts. This CDR3 is CASSSGGQLYVEQYF. The CDR3 region has the DNA TGTGCCAGCAGCTCTGGGGGACAGCTCTACGTCGAGCAGTACTTC. The chain recombines TRBV7-9 with TRBJ2-7, with 7 bases identical to TRBD1. Germline CDR1 and CDR2: SEHNR and FQNEAQ (reference sequence). CDR3 length equals 15 residues. V trimming: 4 bases; J trimming: 6 bases; junction bases outside the gene matches: 12.

This clonotype has a handful of counts. The chain employs TRBV20-1 and TRBJ2-7; D gene ambiguous. Deletions cut 7 bases from V and 1 base from J, with 14 bases between. CDR1 and CDR2 (germline): DFQATT, SNEGSKA (reference sequence). There are 13 residues in the CDR3. The CDR3 spells CSVDPPSSYEQYV. The CDR3 DNA reads TGCAGTGTTGACCCTCCTTCTTCCTACGAGCAGTACGTC.

The sample holds many counts of this clonotype. This sequence joins TRBV20-1 and TRBJ2-1; a weak D match, TRBD2 (5 bases). V was shortened by 0 bases and J by 4 bases, with 10 bases between the two germline ends. Looked up from germline, CDR1 is DFQATT and CDR2 is SNEGSKA (reference sequence). This CDR3 contains 14 residues. CDR3 sequence reads: CSARDYPGYNEQFF. CDR3 coding DNA: TGCAGTGCTAGAGATTACCCGGGGTACAATGAGCAGTTCTTC.

The table lists this clonotype with a few counts. The chain is built from TRBV7-3 and TRBJ1-6; D gene uncertain. The CDR3 loop spans 16 amino acids. V was pared by 3 bases and J by 7 bases, with 16 bases between. Germline lookup yields CDR1 SGHTA and CDR2 FQGTGA. The DNA of the CDR3 is TGTGCCAGCAGCTTTCTAGACCGGGCTGGCAATTCACCCCTCCACTTT. Protein sequence: CASSFLDRAGNSPLHF.

This clonotype was seen many times. This chain uses TRBV15 with TRBJ1-4; D not resolved. CDR3 size: 13 residues. V lost 0 bases and J lost 7, with 6 bases in between. Germline V gene data show CDR1 as LNHNV and CDR2 as YYDKDF (reference sequence). In nucleotides, the CDR3 is TGTGCCACCAGCAGAGATCTGGGTGAAAAACTGTTTTTT. It codes for CATSRDLGEKLFF.

This clonotype was recorded at least ten times. This sequence joins TRBV29-1 and TRBJ2-7, with D possibly matching TRBD1 (6 bases). The germline V and J ends were trimmed by 4 bases and 6 bases, with 10 bases remaining between them. Germline V gives CDR1 SQVTM, CDR2 ANQGSEA. The CDR3 contains 11 residues. Here the CDR3 DNA reads TGCAGCGTTGTACAGGGAGCCGAGCAGTACGTC. It encodes CSVVQGAEQYV.

The chain couples TRBV7-6 to TRBJ2-3; 11 bases line up with TRBD2. From germline, CDR1 is SGHVS and CDR2 FNYEAQ. This CDR3 is built from 15 residues. The V and J ends lost 4 bases and 7 bases, in that order; junction bases with no gene match: 7. The CDR3 reads CASSSLAGEVNTQYF. The CDR3 DNA is TGTGCCAGCAGCTCACTAGCGGGAGAAGTAAATACGCAGTATTTT.

This clonotype was observed many times. The chain combines TRBV7-6 with TRBJ1-1, with D maybe TRBD1 (6 bases). The CDR3 spans 15 residues. Trimming left V 1 base short and J 5 bases short, with 14 bases between. Germline-derived CDR1 and CDR2 are SGHVS and FNYEAQ. In nucleotides, the CDR3 is TGTGCCAGCAGCTTAGATCAGGGGAGAGTTACTGAAGCTTTCTTT. Amino acid sequence: CASSLDQGRVTEAFF. The entire variable domain, with the rest obtained from reference TRBV7-6 and TRBJ1-1, is as follows: GAGVSQSPRYKVTKRGQDVALRCDPISGHVSLYWYRQALGQGPEFLTYFNYEAQQDKSGLPNDRFSAERPEGSISTLTIQRTEQRDSAMYRCASSLDQGRVTEAFFGQGTRLTVV.

J is TRBJ2-5 and V is TRBV10-3; TRBD1 aligns across 7 bases. Trimming cost V 0 bases and J 4 bases; bases outside gene matches: 2. From germline, CDR1 is ENHRY and CDR2 SYGVKD. The CDR3 loop spans 14 amino acids. The CDR3: CAISESPGGETQYF. DNA of the CDR3: TGTGCCATCAGTGAGTCCCCAGGGGGAGAGACCCAGTACTTC.

This rearrangement joins TRBV6-4 to TRBJ2-1, with 11 nucleotides matching TRBD1. Germline lookup yields CDR1 MRHNA and CDR2 SNTAGT. Trimming took 4 bases from V and 8 from J; bases not matched to a gene: 4. There are 14 residues in the CDR3. The CDR3 reads CASSGTGGQDEQFF. As DNA, the CDR3 is TGTGCCAGCAGTGGGACAGGGGGCCAGGATGAGCAGTTCTTC.

The chain couples TRBV24-1 to TRBJ2-1; TRBD2 aligns across 12 bases. In germline, CDR1 is KGHDR, CDR2 SFDVKD. With 3 bases clipped from V and 11 bases from J, the junction kept 7 bases outside the gene matches. The CDR3 has 15 residues. The CDR3 DNA sequence: TGTGCCACCAGTGATCCGACTAGCGGGAGTACCCAGCAGTTCTTC. It translates to CATSDPTSGSTQQFF.

The chain combines TRBV6-1 with TRBJ2-1; TRBD1 might be the D (7 bases). CDR1 and CDR2 from the germline V gene are MNHNS and SASEGT. Trimming removed 6 bases from V and 7 bases from J, with 22 bases in between. This CDR3 is built from 16 residues. The CDR3 sequence is CASSIGWRGPGNEQFF. CDR3 nucleotide sequence: TGTGCCAGCAGCATCGGGTGGAGGGGGCCGGGGAATGAGCAGTTCTTC.